One sample yielded the 27 T cell receptor beta chains listed below, sequenced in a study of blood T cell repertoires in COVID-19 (dated by TCRdb to about 2020). The library was obtained by the immunoSEQ multiplex PCR assay. Entries here come from immuneACCESS through TCRdb and include only in-frame sequences with V and J called. Some clones fail to appear in such tables; in the studies checked, an unresolved V gene covers under half of the shortfall, and the cause of the remainder is unknown. This sample holds fewer than 250,000 clones; less than 90% were observed only once. The ten most abundant clones make up approximately 0.66% of the sample. Material: peripheral blood. The receptor set was obtained from a middle-aged man with acute or convalescent COVID-19.

This chain connects TRBV3-1 (or the pseudogene TRBV3-2) to TRBJ1-6; D possibly corresponds to TRBD1 (5 bases). CDR3 length: 14 amino acids. With 1 base removed from V and 10 bases from J, the gap between germline ends came to 11 bases. Germline lookup yields CDR1 LGHDT and CDR2 YNNKEL (reference sequence). DNA of the CDR3: TGTGCCAGCAGCCAAGGGCAGGGCCGATCACCCCTCCACTTT. This gives the protein CASSQGQGRSPLHF.

J is TRBJ1-1 and V is TRBV6-5; D uncertain. CDR3 length equals 15 residues. V dropped 0 bases and J dropped 4 bases, with 12 bases sitting between them. Germline-derived CDR1 and CDR2 are MNHEY and SVGAGI. The CDR3 sequence: CASSYSGSAGTEAFF. DNA of the CDR3: TGTGCCAGCAGTTACTCGGGCTCCGCAGGCACTGAAGCTTTCTTT.

This sequence joins TRBV21-1 and TRBJ2-5; no check of the table's D call, TRBD1, against the DNA was made. TRBV21-1 is deemed a pseudogene. The CDR3 covers 13 residues. The CDR3 protein is CASTRTGKETQYF. CDR3 in DNA: TGTGCCAGCACCCGGACAGGGAAAGAGACCCAGTACTTC.

V is TRBV19 and J is TRBJ2-6; D call uncertain. This CDR3 comprises 13 residues. CDR1 and CDR2 (germline): LNHDA, SQIVND (reference sequence). In nucleotides, the CDR3 is TGTGCTTCCTATGGTTATGGGGCCAACGTCCTGACTTTC. Encoded protein: CASYGYGANVLTF.

This chain connects TRBV28 to TRBJ2-7, with 8 positions matching TRBD2. Germline V gene sequence: CDR1 MDHEN, CDR2 SYDVKM. The CDR3 runs 12 residues. The J segment lost 6 bases and the V segment lost 8 bases, leaving 6 bases of the junction unmatched. CDR3 sequence reads: CASLTGGGEQYF. The CDR3 DNA reads as TGTGCCAGCCTTACGGGAGGGGGCGAGCAGTACTTC.

The table lists this clone with a few counts. The J gene is TRBJ2-1, the V gene TRBV29-1, with D perhaps TRBD2 (6 bases). The CDR3 spans 14 residues. The germline CDR1 and CDR2 sequences are SQVTM and ANQGSEA. Trimming stripped 7 bases from V and 6 bases from J, with 19 bases between. CDR3 nucleotide sequence: TGCAGCGATCGTAGGAGGGGAAGTGTCAATGAGCAGTTCTTC. This codes for CSDRRRGSVNEQFF.

The chain is built from TRBV5-4 and TRBJ1-1; D not resolved. This CDR3 region has 14 residues. CDR1 SGHNT and CDR2 YYREEE come from the germline V gene (reference sequence). Deletions cut 7 bases from V and 4 bases from J, with 17 bases between. CDR3 protein: CASFTPGVLTEAFF. In nucleotides, the CDR3 is TGTGCCAGCTTCACTCCCGGGGTCCTCACTGAAGCTTTCTTT.

The chain recombines TRBV19 with TRBJ2-7, with D possibly TRBD2 on 5 matching bases. The CDR3 spans 15 residues. Germline lookup yields CDR1 LNHDA and CDR2 SQIVND (reference sequence). V was cut by 1 base and J by 3 bases, with 13 bases left in between. The CDR3: CASSIGEEGIYEQYF. CDR3 coding DNA: TGTGCCAGTAGTATAGGGGAAGAGGGTATCTACGAGCAGTACTTC.

This chain joins TRBV19 and TRBJ1-2; TRBD1 is a possible D gene (6 bases). Trimming cost V 5 bases and J 4 bases, with 11 bases left between them. The CDR3 length is 13 residues. In germline, CDR1 is LNHDA, CDR2 SQIVND (reference sequence). The CDR3 sequence is CASSWGRAYGYTF. As DNA, the CDR3 is TGTGCCAGTAGTTGGGGGCGCGCCTATGGCTACACCTTC.

The chain carries TRBV15 and TRBJ1-5, with 7 bases identical to TRBD1. Unmatched junction bases numbered 7, after V lost 5 bases and J lost 3 bases. This CDR3 is 15 amino acids long. The germline gives CDR1 LNHNV, CDR2 YYDKDF (reference sequence). The chain's CDR3 is CATSLGTVPNQPQHF. CDR3 in DNA: TGTGCCACCAGCCTGGGGACAGTGCCCAATCAGCCCCAGCATTTT. The complete variable domain, with remaining parts taken from reference TRBV15 and TRBJ1-5, reads DAMVIQNPRYQVTQFGKPVTLSCSQTLNHNVMYWYQQKSSQAPKLLFHYYDKDFNNEADTPDNFQSRRPNTSFCFLDIRSPGLGDTAMYLCATSLGTVPNQPQHFGDGTRLSIL.

The rearrangement links TRBV7-8 to TRBJ1-2, with TRBD1 identical over 8 bases. Per germline, CDR1 SGHVS and CDR2 FQNEAQ. The CDR3 has 16 residues. V lost 2 bases to trimming and J lost 1 base; unmatched junction nucleotides: 6. CDR3 residues: CASSLSVTGVNYGYTF. CDR3 DNA: TGTGCCAGCAGCTTATCGGTGACAGGGGTTAACTATGGCTACACCTTC.

The chain uses TRBV6-5 and TRBJ1-5; 9 nucleotides match TRBD1. This CDR3 has 13 amino acids. V shed 5 bases and J 7 bases; nucleotides not matched to a gene: 3. Germline V gene lookup returns CDR1 MNHEY and CDR2 SVGAGI. The CDR3 here is CASSRTGDQPQHF. The CDR3 bases are TGTGCCAGCAGTCGGACAGGGGACCAGCCCCAGCATTTT.

The chain recombines TRBV12-3 or TRBV12-4 with TRBJ1-1; D uncertain. The CDR3 sequence is 13 residues long. The V and J ends lost 4 bases and 5 bases respectively, with 11 bases between them. The CDR3 DNA sequence: TGTGCCAGCAGTTGGAGGGAGAAGACTGAAGCTTTCTTT. It specifies CASSWREKTEAFF.

The CDR3 is CASSIDISGTYSPLHF. In DNA, the CDR3 is TGTGCCAGTAGTATAGACATCAGCGGGACGTATTCACCCCTCCACTTT. The chain recombines TRBV19 with TRBJ1-6; D may be TRBD1 (5 bases). The CDR3 sequence is 16 residues long. Germline loops: CDR1 LNHDA, CDR2 SQIVND (reference sequence). With 0 bases removed from V and 8 bases from J, the gap between germline ends came to 14 bases.

The chain recombines TRBV7-9 with TRBJ2-5, with 9 bases fitting TRBD1. Trimming took 2 bases from V and 5 from J; bases not matched to a gene: 6. This CDR3 has 15 amino acids. CDR1 is SEHNR, CDR2 FQNEAQ, per germline (reference sequence). The CDR3 sequence: CASSLPGQGGETQYF. In DNA form, the CDR3 reads TGTGCCAGCAGCTTACCGGGACAGGGAGGGGAGACCCAGTACTTC.

V gene TRBV6-1 combines with J gene TRBJ1-2; D might be TRBD1 (6 bases). Trimming removed 2 bases at V and 8 bases at J, with 18 bases between. The length of the CDR3 is 15 residues. In germline, CDR1 is MNHNS, CDR2 SASEGT. Written as DNA, the CDR3 is TGTGCCAGCAGTGAAAAGGCGACAGGCTATTCGGGCTACACCTTC. Translating it yields CASSEKATGYSGYTF.

J is TRBJ1-2 and V is TRBV28; D unresolved. This CDR3 has 14 residues. V gave up 6 bases and J gave up 4 bases, with 15 bases separating them. Germline-derived CDR1 and CDR2 are MDHEN and SYDVKM. For the CDR3, the DNA is TGTGCCAGCAGCCCTCTCATGTCCAGCTATGGCTACACCTTC. It encodes CASSPLMSSYGYTF.

The V call is TRBV7-2, the J call TRBJ2-7, with TRBD1 as a possible D gene (6 bases). From germline, CDR1 is SGHTA and CDR2 FQGNSA. The CDR3 consists of 11 residues. V shed 8 bases and J shed 3 bases, with 8 bases lying between them. The CDR3 DNA is TGTGCCAGCGGACAGCACTACGAGCAGTACTTC. Encoded protein: CASGQHYEQYF.

The rearrangement joins TRBV3-1 (or the pseudogene TRBV3-2) to TRBJ2-1, with 7 bases that match TRBD1. Germline values: CDR1 LGHDT, CDR2 YNNKEL (reference sequence). V dropped 3 bases and J dropped 6; count of bases not matched to a gene: 8. The CDR3 has 15 residues. The CDR3, as DNA: TGTGCCAGCAGCCACACGGACAGGTTAAGCAATGAGCAGTTCTTC. It yields the protein CASSHTDRLSNEQFF.

The chain couples TRBV2 to TRBJ2-4, with 9 bases matching TRBD2. V shed 3 bases and J 6 bases; nucleotides not matched to a gene: 9. This CDR3 is built from 16 residues. Germline V gives CDR1 SNHLY, CDR2 FYNNEI. Written as DNA, the CDR3 is TGTGCCAGCAGTGAGTCCAGCGGGGGGTCCTTAAACATTCAGTACTTC. This codes for CASSESSGGSLNIQYF.

The J gene is TRBJ1-1, the V gene TRBV6-1, with 7 positions matching TRBD1. This CDR3 is built from 15 residues. Germline V CDR1 and CDR2: MNHNS, SASEGT. After removal of 2 bases from V and 4 bases from J, the junction contained 7 bases not matched to a gene. The CDR3 loop is CASSEHIDRATEAFF. The CDR3 DNA sequence: TGTGCCAGCAGTGAACATATTGACAGGGCCACTGAAGCTTTCTTT.

Only one count was recorded for this clone. The chain links TRBV7-8 to TRBJ2-7; D gene ambiguous. The CDR3 has 15 amino acids. Trimming removed 1 base at V and 0 bases at J, with 10 bases between. Germline CDR1 is SGHVS and CDR2 is FQNEAQ. The CDR3 sequence is CASSLGVSPSYEQYF. CDR3 nucleotide sequence: TGTGCCAGCAGCTTAGGGGTTAGCCCCTCCTACGAGCAGTACTTC.

This clone is medium-sized in the sample. The rearrangement uses TRBV24-1 and TRBJ1-5; D is perhaps TRBD1 (5 bases). Trimming removed 5 bases from V and 5 bases from J, with 15 bases in between. This CDR3 is 15 amino acids long. Germline CDR1 is KGHDR and CDR2 is SFDVKD. CDR3: CATSGDSSGHQPQHF. The CDR3 DNA reads as TGTGCCACCAGTGGGGACTCGTCAGGTCATCAGCCCCAGCATTTT.

The chain combines TRBV5-1 with TRBJ2-7, with D tentatively TRBD1 (7 bases). V lost 0 bases and J lost 3, with 16 bases in between. CDR1 SGHRS and CDR2 YFSETQ come from the germline V gene. This CDR3 is built from 16 residues. The CDR3 loop reads CASSLGLQGGYYEQYF. The CDR3, as DNA: TGCGCCAGCAGCTTGGGGCTGCAGGGGGGCTACTACGAGCAGTACTTC.

The chain joins TRBV5-1 to TRBJ2-5; no clear D gene. Trimming left V 0 bases short and J 5 bases short, with 11 bases between. CDR3 length equals 14 residues. Germline assignment: CDR1 SGHRS and CDR2 YFSETQ. CDR3 region: CASSLGYLMETQYF. CDR3 in DNA: TGCGCCAGCAGCTTGGGTTACTTAATGGAGACCCAGTACTTC.

The chain has TRBV3-1 (or the pseudogene TRBV3-2) and TRBJ2-7, with D tentatively TRBD1 (6 bases). The CDR3 extends over 15 amino acids. CDR1 LGHDT and CDR2 YNNKEL come from the germline V gene (reference sequence). V was clipped by 0 bases and J by 6 bases, with 15 bases between them. The CDR3 here is CASSQDRWGRGEQYF. In DNA form, the CDR3 reads TGTGCCAGCAGCCAAGATAGGTGGGGGCGAGGCGAGCAGTACTTC.

The chain is built from TRBV29-1 and TRBJ2-7, with TRBD1 matching over 7 bases. The ends lost 6 bases at V and 2 bases at J; junction bases unmatched: 7. The CDR3 has 13 residues. Germline V lookup: CDR1 SQVTM, CDR2 ANQGSEA. CDR3 sequence (DNA): TGCAGCGTCCTCCGACAGGGCACCTACGAGCAGTACTTC. It is translated as CSVLRQGTYEQYF.